This T cell receptor beta chain was sequenced during a study of blood T cell repertoires in COVID-19. Study context: T cells, B-cell-depleted T cells, or PBMCs supplied cDNA or gDNA.

Symptom resolution, clearance, or two negative PCRs marked the recovered donors of Cohort 3. Sequencing was performed with immunoSEQ multiplex PCR; in TCRdb, only in-frame clones are kept and a portion is missing. This sample yields approximately 240,000 clones, of which over 80% are seen a single time; about 1.9% belongs to the top ten. This clone came up once. The sequencing input was PBMCs or T cells enriched from blood (not recorded which). The receptor was derived from a woman aged 18-29 years who had recovered from COVID-19.

The CDR3 coding sequence is TGCGCCAGCAGCCAAACCCCGACCCAGACAGGGGTTCATGGCTACACCTTC. Its protein product is CASSQTPTQTGVHGYTF. V gene TRBV4-1 combines with J gene TRBJ1-2; 8 bases agree with TRBD1. Germline loops: CDR1 MGHRA, CDR2 YSYEKL. This CDR3 region has 17 residues. Trimming removed 2 bases from V and 6 bases from J; junction bases left unmatched: 14.